Presented here are 22 T cell receptor beta chains from one specimen sequenced in a study of cytomegalovirus exposure and HLA in healthy donors. The PCR made use of 60 Vbeta and 13 Jbeta primers. Sequenced by immunoSEQ multiplex PCR; TCRdb stores in-frame clones only, minus some. The sample lists roughly 38,000 clones, less than 85% seen once, with more than 7% in the top ten. The sample consisted of PBMCs. The receptor source for this set is a woman aged 25 to 39 in good health and CMV-seropositive.

This clone is categorized as medium-sized (0.01 to 0.1%). The V call is TRBV5-5, the J call TRBJ1-1, with D perhaps TRBD1 (5 bases). CDR1 and CDR2 from the germline V gene are SGHKS and YYEKEE (reference sequence). CDR3 size: 14 residues. V was clipped by 1 base and J by 5 bases, with 12 bases between them. The CDR3 bases are TGTGCCAGCAGCTTGATGACGGAGGGGACTGAAGCTTTCTTT. It translates to CASSLMTEGTEAFF.

The rearrangement links TRBV9 to TRBJ2-3; the match to TRBD2 covers 7 bases. CDR3 length: 18 residues. Looked up from germline, CDR1 is SGDLS and CDR2 is YYNGEE. The V gene end was trimmed by 0 bases and the J gene end by 2 bases; junction bases not matched to a gene: 12. CDR3 in DNA: TGTGCCAGCAGCGTAGACCCCAAGCGGGGACCAGCCACAGATACGCAGTATTTT. The encoded protein is CASSVDPKRGPATDTQYF. The complete variable domain, with remaining parts taken from reference TRBV9 and TRBJ2-3, reads DSGVTQTPKHLITATGQRVTLRCSPRSGDLSVYWYQQSLDQGLQFLIQYYNGEERAKGNILERFSAQQFPDLHSELNLSSLELGDSALYFCASSVDPKRGPATDTQYFGPGTRLTVL.

This clone was seen a handful of times. The chain joins TRBV30 to TRBJ2-1, with TRBD2 matching over 12 bases. With 3 bases clipped from V and 10 bases from J, the junction kept 7 bases outside the gene matches. The CDR3 is 14 amino acids. The germline CDR1 and CDR2 sequences are GTSNPN and SVGIG (reference sequence). In DNA, the CDR3 is TGTGCCTGGAGCACTAGCGGGAGGTGGAGCGAGCAGTTCTTC. This codes for CAWSTSGRWSEQFF.

The rearrangement joins TRBV7-8 to TRBJ1-1; 11 nucleotides agree with TRBD1. Germline values: CDR1 SGHVS, CDR2 FQNEAQ. The CDR3 loop spans 13 amino acids. V shed 5 bases, J shed 12 bases, and the junction held 8 bases outside the gene matches. The CDR3 reads CASSPRDRGITFF. The CDR3 region has the DNA TGTGCCAGCAGCCCCCGGGACAGGGGGATAACTTTCTTT.

This clone was found once. A read error is likely here: a far larger clone is one base away. Additional DNA sequences in this sample encode the identical CDR3. CDR3: CSVLLPDSYEQYF. CDR3 sequence (DNA): TGCAGCGTTCTTCTTCCGGACAGCTACGAGCAGTACTTC. The J gene is TRBJ2-7, the V gene TRBV29-1, with a tentative D call TRBD1 (6 bases). CDR3 length: 13 amino acids. CDR1 is SQVTM and CDR2 is ANQGSEA in the germline V gene. Trimming left V 5 bases short and J 3 bases short, with 14 bases between.

The J gene is TRBJ1-3, the V gene TRBV6-5; no clear D. Trimming took off 6 bases at V and 3 bases at J, with 12 bases between the two ends. Germline V lookup: CDR1 MNHEY, CDR2 SVGAGI. There are 14 residues in the CDR3. CDR3 amino acids: CASSPKLNGNTIYF. Here the CDR3 DNA reads TGTGCCAGCAGCCCAAAACTTAATGGAAACACCATATATTTT.

This clone appeared a few times. The V and J genes are TRBV6-1 and TRBJ2-5; TRBD2 matches 8 bases. V trimming: 6 bases; J trimming: 5 bases; junction bases outside the gene matches: 8. This CDR3 is 14 amino acids long. Germline V gives CDR1 MNHNS, CDR2 SASEGT. CDR3 DNA: TGTGCCAGCAGGGATATAGCGGGACGCGAGACCCAGTACTTC. The encoded protein is CASRDIAGRETQYF.

The chain recombines TRBV29-1 with TRBJ1-4; D not resolved. V lost 4 bases, J lost 0 bases, and 9 bases lay in between. CDR3 size: 14 residues. Germline V CDR1 and CDR2: SQVTM, ANQGSEA. This chain's CDR3 is CSVGPGATNEKLFF. The CDR3 DNA is TGCAGCGTTGGACCGGGAGCAACTAATGAAAAACTGTTTTTT.

The chain carries TRBV27 and TRBJ1-2, with TRBD1 as a possible D gene (6 bases). This CDR3 has 14 amino acids. Per the germline V gene, CDR1 is MNHEY and CDR2 is SMNVEV (reference sequence). Trimming removed 6 bases at V and 6 bases at J, with 17 bases between. CDR3 region: CASSPLNRAHGYTF. Here the CDR3 DNA reads TGTGCCAGCAGCCCTCTAAACAGGGCCCATGGCTACACCTTC.

V and J are TRBV6-4 and TRBJ2-1; D is possibly TRBD2 (5 bases). This CDR3 spans 16 amino acids. Germline CDR1 and CDR2: MRHNA and SNTAGT. With 0 bases removed from V and 0 bases from J, the gap between germline ends came to 9 bases. The CDR3 sequence: CASSDSGGSSYNEQFF. CDR3 in DNA: TGTGCCAGCAGTGACTCAGGAGGCAGCTCCTACAATGAGCAGTTCTTC.

This clone was found once. J is TRBJ1-4 and V is TRBV30; no clear D gene. The CDR3 is 15 amino acids. Deletions cut 0 bases from V and 4 bases from J, with 12 bases between. Germline values: CDR1 GTSNPN, CDR2 SVGIG (reference sequence). CDR3 nucleotide sequence: TGTGCCTGGAGTGTTCGCGGACTGCTTAATGAAAAACTGTTTTTT. Translation gives CAWSVRGLLNEKLFF.

The V call is TRBV5-1, the J call TRBJ1-3; the D is unclear. The V and J ends lost 0 bases and 9 bases respectively, with 13 bases between them. Germline lookup yields CDR1 SGHRS and CDR2 YFSETQ. The CDR3 runs 14 residues. CDR3 loop: CASSLGAGDGTIYF. DNA of the CDR3: TGCGCCAGCAGCTTGGGGGCGGGAGACGGCACCATATATTTT.

The chain links TRBV6-5 to TRBJ2-5; D not resolved. The J call is in doubt because the DNA end fits TRBJ2-7 better. Per germline, CDR1 MNHEY and CDR2 SVGAGI. This CDR3 is 15 amino acids long. This CDR3 reads CASSYSVGFSYEQYF. The CDR3 nucleotides read TGTGCCAGCAGTTACTCTGTCGGGTTCAGCTACGAGCAGTACTTC.

Worth noting for this clone: An end of the junction does not agree with germline; a read error may underlie this. The chain joins TRBV7-9 to TRBJ1-2; 10 bases are a match to TRBD1. The CDR3 length is 13 residues. Germline values: CDR1 SEHNR, CDR2 FQNEAQ (reference sequence). This CDR3 is CSSSSRGQGYGTF. DNA for the CDR3: TGTTCCAGCAGCTCTAGGGGACAGGGGTACGGCACCTTC.

The chain carries TRBV27 and TRBJ1-1, with 9 bases that match TRBD1. The CDR3 is 15 amino acids. V lost 4 bases and J lost 5; bases outside the gene matches: 8. The germline CDR1 and CDR2 sequences are MNHEY and SMNVEV (reference sequence). The CDR3 DNA reads as TGTGCCAGCAGTTCCAACAGGGGGCCTGGGACTGAAGCTTTCTTT. Translation gives CASSSNRGPGTEAFF.

The chain couples TRBV13 to TRBJ2-7; 9 bases match TRBD2. The CDR3 has 16 residues. Germline V gives CDR1 PRHDT, CDR2 FYEKMQ (reference sequence). Trimming removed 5 bases from V and 6 bases from J; junction bases left unmatched: 14. The CDR3 loop is CASSVLLAGGFPEQYF. CDR3 DNA sequence: TGTGCCAGCAGCGTGCTTCTTGCGGGAGGGTTCCCCGAGCAGTACTTC.

In this sample, this clone turned up a few times. The chain is built from TRBV5-1 and TRBJ2-7; tentatively, D is TRBD2 (6 bases). V was shortened by 0 bases and J by 1 base, with 11 bases between the two germline ends. Germline loops: CDR1 SGHRS, CDR2 YFSETQ. This CDR3 spans 15 amino acids. CDR3 amino acids: CASSLGHRESYEQYF. DNA of the CDR3: TGCGCCAGCAGCTTGGGACACCGGGAGTCCTACGAGCAGTACTTC.

This clone was seen just once. As DNA, the CDR3 is TGCGCCAGCAGTCAGGGACAGGGGGTCTATGGCTACACCTTC. Translating gives CASSQGQGVYGYTF. The chain has TRBV5-1 and TRBJ1-2, with 11 bases aligning to TRBD1. Germline V gene sequence: CDR1 SGHRS, CDR2 YFSETQ. With 5 bases clipped from V and 4 bases from J, the junction kept 4 bases outside the gene matches. CDR3 length: 14 amino acids.

Turning to this clone: An end of the junction differs from the germline gene, which may be a read error. The V gene is TRBV2, the J gene TRBJ1-3; the D is unclear. This CDR3 spans 15 amino acids. The germline V gene encodes CDR1 SNHLY and CDR2 FYNNEI. DNA for the CDR3: TGTTCCAGCACCCTATGGGCAGAAATCGGAAACACCATATATTTT. Protein sequence: CSSTLWAEIGNTIYF.

V gene TRBV5-1 combines with J gene TRBJ1-1; D is unresolved. Looked up from germline, CDR1 is SGHRS and CDR2 is YFSETQ. The CDR3 covers 14 residues. V lost 0 bases to trimming and J lost 4 bases, with 10 bases between them. CDR3 sequence (DNA): TGCGCCAGCAGCTTGGGTCAGGATCGCACTGAAGCTTTCTTT. Residues: CASSLGQDRTEAFF. The variable domain in full, completed from reference TRBV5-1 and TRBJ1-1, reads KAGVTQTPRYLIKTRGQQVTLSCSPISGHRSVSWYQQTPGQGLQFLFEYFSETQRNKGNFPGRFSGRQFSNSRSEMNVSTLELGDSALYLCASSLGQDRTEAFFGQGTRLTVV.

In this sample, this clone turned up once. This chain links TRBV27 with TRBJ2-3; 8 nucleotides line up with TRBD2. CDR3 size: 14 residues. V lost 2 bases and J lost 7; bases outside the gene matches: 5. Germline lookup yields CDR1 MNHEY and CDR2 SMNVEV (reference sequence). Here the CDR3 DNA reads TGTGCCAGCAGTTTAGGCCTAGCGGGTTATACGCAGTATTTT. As protein: CASSLGLAGYTQYF.

Sample share makes this clone medium-sized. The V gene is TRBV6-1, the J gene TRBJ1-1; D is ambiguous. From germline, CDR1 is MNHNS and CDR2 SASEGT. Trimming removed 5 bases at V and 4 bases at J, with 14 bases between. The CDR3 is 14 residues long. DNA for the CDR3: TGTGCCAGCAGTTATGGACTCCCGGCCACTGAAGCTTTCTTT. It codes for CASSYGLPATEAFF.